One and the same sample provided the 2 T cell receptor beta chains below, sequenced in a study of shared clonotypes between healthy human individuals. The repertoire was sequenced with immunoSEQ multiplex PCR; TCRdb's copy has only in-frame clones and lacks some. This table holds a few million clones, 85% to 95% found once. Sample: naive CD4+ T cells sorted from blood. Subset defined: CD45RA+ positively selected. The receptor source for this set is a man between 18 and 29 years old in good health.

This clone was recorded only once. This sequence joins TRBV2 and TRBJ2-5, with D possibly TRBD2 on 5 matching bases. Between the trimmed V and J ends, which lost 4 bases and 5 bases, there was a span of 14 bases. The CDR3 length is 14 residues. CDR1 is SNHLY and CDR2 is FYNNEI in the germline V gene. The CDR3 DNA reads as TGTGCCAGCAGTGGGTACGGGGTAGGTGAGACCCAGTACTTC. It translates to CASSGYGVGETQYF. Full variable domain (remainder filled in from reference TRBV2 and TRBJ2-5): EPEVTQTPSHQVTQMGQEVILRCVPISNHLYFYWYRQILGQKVEFLVSFYNNEISEKSEIFDDQFSVERPDGSNFTLKIRSTKLEDSAMYFCASSGYGVGETQYFGPGTRLLVL.

V usage is TRBV7-8 and J usage is TRBJ1-5; D is undetermined. V lost 0 bases, J lost 0 bases, and 9 bases lay in between. The CDR3 is 16 residues long. Germline values: CDR1 SGHVS, CDR2 FQNEAQ. The CDR3 DNA follows: TGTGCCAGCAGCTTAGCCCCTAGATATAGCAATCAGCCCCAGCATTTT. Its translation: CASSLAPRYSNQPQHF.